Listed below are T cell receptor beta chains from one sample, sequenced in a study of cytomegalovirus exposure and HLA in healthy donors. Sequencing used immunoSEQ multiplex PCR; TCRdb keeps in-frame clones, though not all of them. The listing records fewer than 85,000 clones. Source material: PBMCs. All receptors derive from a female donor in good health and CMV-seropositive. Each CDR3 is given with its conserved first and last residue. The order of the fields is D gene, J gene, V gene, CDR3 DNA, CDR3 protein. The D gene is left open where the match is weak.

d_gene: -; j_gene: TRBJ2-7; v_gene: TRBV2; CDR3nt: TGTGCCAGCGGGGGACAACTCTACGAGCAGTACTTC; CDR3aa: CASGGQLYEQYF
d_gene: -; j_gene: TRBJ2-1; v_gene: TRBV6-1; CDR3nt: TGTGCCAGCAGTGAGGTGAGGGGAGGCTATAATGAGCAGTTCTTC; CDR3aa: CASSEVRGGYNEQFF
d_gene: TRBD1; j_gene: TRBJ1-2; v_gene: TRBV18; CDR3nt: TGTGCCAGCTCACCGGGACAGGGGCAACGATACTATGGCTACACCTTC; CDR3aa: CASSPGQGQRYYGYTF
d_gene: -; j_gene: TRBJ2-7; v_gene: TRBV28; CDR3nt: TGTGCCAGCAGTTTCGGAGACCTGAGCTCCTACGAGCAGTACTTC; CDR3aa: CASSFGDLSSYEQYF
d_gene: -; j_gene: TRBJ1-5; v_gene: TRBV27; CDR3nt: TGTGCCAGCAGTTTAGTCGGCAATCAGCCCCAGCATTTT; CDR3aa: CASSLVGNQPQHF
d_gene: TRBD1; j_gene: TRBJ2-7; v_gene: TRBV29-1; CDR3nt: TGCAGCGTTGTGACAGGGGGAGGGTCCTACGAGCAGTACTTC; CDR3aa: CSVVTGGGSYEQYF
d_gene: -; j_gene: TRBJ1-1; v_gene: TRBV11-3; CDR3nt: TGTGCCAGCAGCTTAGGCGGGGAGAACACTGAAGCTTTCTTT; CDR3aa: CASSLGGENTEAFF
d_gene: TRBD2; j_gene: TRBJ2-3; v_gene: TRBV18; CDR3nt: TGTGCCAGCTCCAGCGTCGGTAGCGGGGGCACAGATACGCAGTATTTT; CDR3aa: CASSSVGSGGTDTQYF
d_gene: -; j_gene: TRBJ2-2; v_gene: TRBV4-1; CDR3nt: TGCGCCAGCAGCCATCCAGCGGAGCGCGGGGAGCTGTTTTTT; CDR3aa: CASSHPAERGELFF
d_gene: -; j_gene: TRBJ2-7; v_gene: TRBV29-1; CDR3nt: TGCAGCGCGGGGAGAGAGCAGTACTTC; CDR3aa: CSAGREQYF
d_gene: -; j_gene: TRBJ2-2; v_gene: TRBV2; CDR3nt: TGTGCCAGCAGTGAACTAGAGGTCGGGGAGCTGTTTTTT; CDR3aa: CASSELEVGELFF
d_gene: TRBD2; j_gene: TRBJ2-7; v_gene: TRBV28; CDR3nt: TGTGCCAGCACCTCAGGACTAGTCTACGAGCAGTACTTC; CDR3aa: CASTSGLVYEQYF
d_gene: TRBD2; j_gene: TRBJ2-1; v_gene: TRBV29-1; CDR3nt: TGCAGCTTTAGCGGGAGGGATTCCTACAATGAGCAGTTCTTC; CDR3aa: CSFSGRDSYNEQFF
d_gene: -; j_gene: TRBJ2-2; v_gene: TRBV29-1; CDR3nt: TGCAGCGCAAAAGACAGCTTGAACACCGGGGAGCTGTTTTTT; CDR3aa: CSAKDSLNTGELFF
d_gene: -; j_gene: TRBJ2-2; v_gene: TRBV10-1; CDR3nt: TGCGCCAGCAGTGAGTTTAGCCCGAACACCGGGGAGCTGTTTTTT; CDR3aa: CASSEFSPNTGELFF
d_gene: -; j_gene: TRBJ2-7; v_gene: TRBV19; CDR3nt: TGTGCCAGTAGTAAGGGGGAGATCAACGAGCAGTACTTC; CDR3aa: CASSKGEINEQYF
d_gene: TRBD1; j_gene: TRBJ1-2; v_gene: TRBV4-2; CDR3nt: TGTGCCAGCAGCCAAGTCGGGACAGGGGAGAGGTATGGCTACACCTTC; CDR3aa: CASSQVGTGERYGYTF
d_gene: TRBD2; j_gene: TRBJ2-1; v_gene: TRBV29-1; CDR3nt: TGCAGCGTTGGGGCACTAGCGGCCTCCTACAATGAGCAGTTCTTC; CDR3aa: CSVGALAASYNEQFF
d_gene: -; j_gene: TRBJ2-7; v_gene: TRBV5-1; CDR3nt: TGCGCCAGCAGCTTGGGGCAATCCACCTACGAGCAGTACTTC; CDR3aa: CASSLGQSTYEQYF
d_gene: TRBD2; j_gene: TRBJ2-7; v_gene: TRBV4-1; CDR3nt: TGCGCCAGCAGCCAAGCCGGGACTAGCGGGGGCGAGCAGTACTTC; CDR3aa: CASSQAGTSGGEQYF
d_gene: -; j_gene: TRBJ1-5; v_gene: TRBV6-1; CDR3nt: TGTGCCAGCAGAACCGGGATCCTCAATCAGCCCCAGCATTTT; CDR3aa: CASRTGILNQPQHF
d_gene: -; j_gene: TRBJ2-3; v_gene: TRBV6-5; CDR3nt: TGTGCCAGCAGAAGCCTCCGGGGTGCAGATACGCAGTATTTT; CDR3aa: CASRSLRGADTQYF
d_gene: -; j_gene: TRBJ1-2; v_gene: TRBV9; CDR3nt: TGTGCCAGCAGCTCTCGAATCAGTAACTATGGCTACACCTTC; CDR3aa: CASSSRISNYGYTF
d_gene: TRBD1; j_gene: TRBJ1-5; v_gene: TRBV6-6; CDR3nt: TGTGCCAGCAGAGGACAGGTCAATCAGCCCCAGCATTTT; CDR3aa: CASRGQVNQPQHF
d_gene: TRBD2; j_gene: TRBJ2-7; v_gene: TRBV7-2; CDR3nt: TGTGCCAGCAGCATTGGACTAGCGGGAATGTACGAGCAGTACTTC; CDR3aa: CASSIGLAGMYEQYF
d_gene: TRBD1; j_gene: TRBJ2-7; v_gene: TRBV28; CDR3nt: TGTGCCAGCAGTTTCGCCGGGACAGGGCCCCACGAGCAGTACTTC; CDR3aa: CASSFAGTGPHEQYF
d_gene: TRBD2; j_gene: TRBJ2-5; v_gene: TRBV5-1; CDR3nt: TGCGCCAGTCGACTAGCGGGAACACAAGAGAACCAGTACTTC; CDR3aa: CASRLAGTQENQYF
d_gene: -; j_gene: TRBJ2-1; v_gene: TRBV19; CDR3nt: TGTGCCAGTAGTATTCTTTCACGCGGAAAAAGCTCCTACAATGAGCAGTTCTTC; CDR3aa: CASSILSRGKSSYNEQFF
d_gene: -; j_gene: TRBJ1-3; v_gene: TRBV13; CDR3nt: TGTGCCAGCAGTCTAACTCGTACGGAGGGTCCTGGAAACACCATATATTTT; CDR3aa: CASSLTRTEGPGNTIYF
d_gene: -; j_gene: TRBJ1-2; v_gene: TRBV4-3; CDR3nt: TGCGCCAGCAGCCAAGACAGAGGGCTTAACTATGGCTACACCTTC; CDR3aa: CASSQDRGLNYGYTF
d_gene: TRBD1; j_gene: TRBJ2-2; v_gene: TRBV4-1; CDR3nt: TGCGCCAGCAGCCCGGGACAGGGAACCGGGGAGCTGTTTTTT; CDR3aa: CASSPGQGTGELFF
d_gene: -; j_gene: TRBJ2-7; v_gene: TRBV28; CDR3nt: TGTGCCAGCAGTTCCAAGAGGTTTGGCTCCTACGAGCAGTACTTC; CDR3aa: CASSSKRFGSYEQYF
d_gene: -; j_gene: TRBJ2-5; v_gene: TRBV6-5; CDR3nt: TGTGCCAGCAGTTACTCAGGCGGGGTAGAGACCCAGTACTTC; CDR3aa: CASSYSGGVETQYF
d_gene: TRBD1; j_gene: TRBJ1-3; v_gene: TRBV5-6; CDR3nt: TGTGCCAGCAGCCTAAACAGGGGGCAAAACACCATATATTTT; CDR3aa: CASSLNRGQNTIYF
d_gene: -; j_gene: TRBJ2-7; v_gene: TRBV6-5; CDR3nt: TGTGCCAGCAGTTACTCGCCAGGCTCCTACGAGCAGTACTTC; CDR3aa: CASSYSPGSYEQYF
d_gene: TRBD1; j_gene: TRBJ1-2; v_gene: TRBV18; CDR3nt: TGTGCCAGCTCACCGGACAGGGCGGCGGCTGGCTACACCTTC; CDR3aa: CASSPDRAAAGYTF
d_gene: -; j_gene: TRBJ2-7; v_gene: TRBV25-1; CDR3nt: TGTGCCAGCAGTGAACCCGGGAACTCCTACGAGCAGTACTTC; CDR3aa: CASSEPGNSYEQYF
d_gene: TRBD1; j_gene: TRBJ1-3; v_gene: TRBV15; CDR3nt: TGTGCCACCAGCCGTAACAGGGGCTCTCTAAACACCATATATTTT; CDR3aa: CATSRNRGSLNTIYF
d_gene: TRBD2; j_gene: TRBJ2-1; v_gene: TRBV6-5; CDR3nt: TGTGCCAGCAGTCGACTAGCGGGGGGATACAATGAGCAGTTCTTC; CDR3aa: CASSRLAGGYNEQFF
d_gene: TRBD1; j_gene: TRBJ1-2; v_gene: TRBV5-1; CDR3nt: TGCGCCACCCCACAGGGGGTGTATGGCTACACCTTC; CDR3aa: CATPQGVYGYTF
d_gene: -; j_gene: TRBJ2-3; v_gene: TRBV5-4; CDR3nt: TGTGCCAGCAGCTTGGGAGCGATAAAGGCGGATACGCAGTATTTT; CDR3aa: CASSLGAIKADTQYF
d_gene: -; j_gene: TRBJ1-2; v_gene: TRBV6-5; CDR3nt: TGTGCCAGCAGTTACTCGTTAGGAGCCGGTGGCTACACCTTC; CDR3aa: CASSYSLGAGGYTF
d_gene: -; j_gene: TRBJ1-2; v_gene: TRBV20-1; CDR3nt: TGCAGTGCTAGAGGGGGAGAAGGCTACACCTTC; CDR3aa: CSARGGEGYTF
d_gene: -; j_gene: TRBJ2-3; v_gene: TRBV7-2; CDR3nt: TGTGCCAGCAGCTCTAGTGTTTTCGGGAGAGTCAGGGATACGCAGTATTTT; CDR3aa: CASSSSVFGRVRDTQYF
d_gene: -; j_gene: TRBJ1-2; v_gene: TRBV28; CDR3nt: TGTGCCAGAAGTTCAGGTCAAGGCTACACCTTC; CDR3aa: CARSSGQGYTF
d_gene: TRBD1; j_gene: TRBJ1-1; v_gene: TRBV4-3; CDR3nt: TGCGCCAGCAGCCGGGACAGGGTTGGGACTGAAGCTTTCTTT; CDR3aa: CASSRDRVGTEAFF
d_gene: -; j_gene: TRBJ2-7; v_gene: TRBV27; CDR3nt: TGTGCCAGCAGTTTATCGGGACAAGGGTGGTCCTACGAGCAGTACTTC; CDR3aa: CASSLSGQGWSYEQYF